The 22 T cell receptor beta chains below all came from one sample that was sequenced in a study of cytomegalovirus exposure and HLA in healthy donors. The PCR had 60 Vbeta and 13 Jbeta primers. Produced via immunoSEQ multiplex PCR; TCRdb's table is partial and in-frame only. The data hold approximately 77,000 clones, with about 75% observed a single time. The sample comprised PBMCs. The source of these receptors is a man aged 60 to 69 in good health and CMV-seropositive.

This chain connects TRBV19 to TRBJ2-1; 9 nucleotides match TRBD2. Germline assignment: CDR1 LNHDA and CDR2 SQIVND (reference sequence). The junction had 4 bases not matched to a gene; V was cut back by 7 bases and J by 3 bases. There are 14 residues in the CDR3. The CDR3 is CASTPSGIYNEQFF. CDR3 nucleotide sequence: TGTGCCAGTACCCCTAGCGGGATCTACAATGAGCAGTTCTTC.

The chain combines TRBV4-2 with TRBJ2-3; 11 nucleotides line up with TRBD2. Germline V CDR1 and CDR2: LGHNA, YNFKEQ. J lost 0 bases, V lost 4 bases, and 3 bases had no gene match. The CDR3 loop spans 16 amino acids. CDR3 DNA sequence: TGTGCCAGCAGCCTCCGACTAGCGGGAAGCACAGATACGCAGTATTTT. Amino acids: CASSLRLAGSTDTQYF.

The table lists this clone with a few counts. The chain uses TRBV13 and TRBJ1-1; D is perhaps TRBD1 (6 bases). The length of the CDR3 is 14 residues. V lost 5 bases and J lost 7, with 17 bases in between. From germline, CDR1 is PRHDT and CDR2 FYEKMQ (reference sequence). For the CDR3, the DNA is TGTGCCAGCAGCGATTCGGAGGGGGAGGGTGAAGCTTTCTTT. Translating it yields CASSDSEGEGEAFF.

The chain combines TRBV5-4 with TRBJ2-1; TRBD2 agrees at 10 bases. Germline values: CDR1 SGHNT, CDR2 YYREEE (reference sequence). V shed 1 base and J 7 bases; nucleotides not matched to a gene: 8. This CDR3 comprises 16 residues. CDR3 sequence reads: CASSLLAGGGQNEQFF. CDR3 sequence (DNA): TGTGCCAGCAGCTTGTTAGCGGGGGGCGGGCAGAATGAGCAGTTCTTC.

Only one count was recorded for this clone. The chain is built from TRBV5-8 and TRBJ2-5, with 7 positions matching TRBD1. Germline V CDR1 and CDR2: SGHTS, YDEGEE. J lost 3 bases, V lost 5 bases, and 7 bases had no gene match. This CDR3 has 14 residues. The DNA of the CDR3 is TGTGCCAGCAGTCTGACAGGGCCCAAAGAGACCCAGTACTTC. The encoded protein is CASSLTGPKETQYF.

This clone has a handful of counts. The V gene is TRBV7-9, the J gene TRBJ1-2, with 8 bases matching TRBD1. With V trimmed by 3 bases and J by 4 bases, 4 bases remained unmatched. Germline loops: CDR1 SEHNR, CDR2 FQNEAQ (reference sequence). The CDR3 is made up of 14 amino acids. CDR3 in amino acids: CASSFSGGGYGYTF. In DNA form, the CDR3 reads TGTGCCAGCAGCTTTTCAGGGGGCGGCTATGGCTACACCTTC.

The chain couples TRBV4-1 to TRBJ2-5; a weak D match, TRBD2 (5 bases). Germline V CDR1 and CDR2: MGHRA, YSYEKL. V dropped 2 bases and J dropped 4 bases, with 14 bases sitting between them. The CDR3 is 15 residues long. The CDR3 sequence: CASSQSSARGETQYF. In nucleotides, the CDR3 is TGCGCCAGCAGCCAATCATCAGCCCGGGGAGAGACCCAGTACTTC.

The chain combines TRBV7-9 with TRBJ1-5; possible D gene TRBD1, 6 bases. The V gene's germline CDR1 is SEHNR and CDR2 FQNEAQ (reference sequence). This CDR3 has 16 amino acids. Trimming removed 5 bases at V and 6 bases at J, with 20 bases between. CDR3 sequence (DNA): TGTGCCAGCAGCAAAGAGGGCGGGGGGCTCGGTCAGCCCCAGCATTTT. Amino acids: CASSKEGGGLGQPQHF.

In its sample, this clone ranks as medium-sized. CDR3 in amino acids: CASSPGTSGFYEQYF. DNA for the CDR3: TGCGCCAGCAGCCCCGGGACTAGCGGGTTTTACGAGCAGTACTTC. The chain employs TRBV4-1 and TRBJ2-7, with 12 bases identical to TRBD2. The J segment lost 4 bases and the V segment lost 4 bases, leaving 5 bases of the junction unmatched. Germline V gives CDR1 MGHRA, CDR2 YSYEKL. The CDR3 covers 15 residues.

In DNA, the CDR3 is TGTGCCAGCAGATCCGGACAGGGGCTCCACCAGCCCCAGCATTTT. Translating it yields CASRSGQGLHQPQHF. V usage is TRBV28 and J usage is TRBJ1-5, with TRBD1 matching 9 bases. CDR1 is MDHEN, CDR2 SYDVKM, per germline. The length of the CDR3 is 15 residues. J gave up 7 bases and V 6 bases, and 10 bases lay outside the gene matches.

This clone was observed a few times. The V gene is TRBV15, the J gene TRBJ2-5; possible D gene TRBD2, 5 bases. Germline values: CDR1 LNHNV, CDR2 YYDKDF (reference sequence). V was clipped by 3 bases and J by 4 bases, with 15 bases between them. The CDR3 sequence is 15 residues long. CDR3 sequence: CATSSRTGKRETQYF. CDR3 DNA sequence: TGTGCCACCAGCAGTCGGACTGGAAAGAGAGAGACCCAGTACTTC.

The CDR3 coding sequence is TGTGCCAGCACCGAACTATACGAGCAGTACTTC. It codes for CASTELYEQYF. This rearrangement joins TRBV2 to TRBJ2-7; D unclear. Per germline, CDR1 SNHLY and CDR2 FYNNEI. V was trimmed by 7 bases and J by 4 bases, leaving 8 bases between them. This CDR3 region has 11 residues. The full variable domain, its missing parts supplied by reference TRBV2 and TRBJ2-7, is EPEVTQTPSHQVTQMGQEVILRCVPISNHLYFYWYRQILGQKVEFLVSFYNNEISEKSEIFDDQFSVERPDGSNFTLKIRSTKLEDSAMYFCASTELYEQYFGPGTRLTVT.

This clone occurred a few times. The J gene is TRBJ2-1, the V gene TRBV7-8; D may be TRBD1 (6 bases). V dropped 0 bases and J dropped 9 bases, with 21 bases sitting between them. CDR1 and CDR2 from the germline V gene are SGHVS and FQNEAQ. This CDR3 comprises 17 residues. CDR3 region: CASSLAGASSLRREQFF. The CDR3 nucleotides are TGTGCCAGCAGCTTAGCGGGGGCTAGCTCCCTCCGGCGTGAGCAGTTCTTC.

This sequence joins TRBV11-2 and TRBJ1-2, with D possibly matching TRBD1 (5 bases). Germline CDR1 SGHAT, CDR2 FQNNGV. Trimming took off 1 base at V and 8 bases at J, with 17 bases between the two ends. The CDR3 length is 15 residues. CDR3 loop: CASSLVGGEAIGYTF. The CDR3 nucleotides are TGTGCCAGCAGCTTAGTGGGGGGGGAAGCTATCGGCTACACCTTC.

V is TRBV7-2 and J is TRBJ2-5, with D possibly matching TRBD1 (7 bases). Matching the DNA end better, TRBJ2-7 makes the J call doubtful. This CDR3 has 19 amino acids. The V gene's germline CDR1 is SGHTA and CDR2 FQGNSA. CDR3 amino acids: CASSLVPGGNGGSSFEQYF. The CDR3 nucleotides are TGTGCCAGCAGCTTAGTTCCAGGGGGTAACGGGGGTTCCAGCTTCGAGCAGTACTTC.

J is TRBJ1-2 and V is TRBV2; 7 bases are shared with TRBD1. Trimming at V came to 5 bases and at J to 3 bases, leaving 3 bases not matched to a gene. The CDR3 runs to 13 residues. The germline V gene encodes CDR1 SNHLY and CDR2 FYNNEI. For the CDR3, the DNA is TGTGCCAGCAGTAGAGACAGGGACTATGGCTACACCTTC. Its protein is CASSRDRDYGYTF.

Only a few counts were recorded for this clone. The V and J genes are TRBV30 and TRBJ1-2; TRBD1 agrees at 7 bases. V was pared by 3 bases and J by 3 bases, with 10 bases of the junction left unmatched. This CDR3 is 15 amino acids long. The germline V gene encodes CDR1 GTSNPN and CDR2 SVGIG (reference sequence). The CDR3 is CAWSSTQGTHYGYTF. In nucleotides, the CDR3 is TGTGCCTGGAGCAGCACACAGGGGACCCACTATGGCTACACCTTC.

The chain links TRBV2 to TRBJ1-1; 8 bases align to TRBD1. The CDR3 runs to 14 residues. CDR1 SNHLY and CDR2 FYNNEI come from the germline V gene. J was trimmed by 4 bases and V by 6 bases; bases with no gene match: 7. In DNA form, the CDR3 reads TGTGCCAGCAGCCGACAGGGGACGGGCACTGAAGCTTTCTTT. Protein product: CASSRQGTGTEAFF.

This chain uses TRBV10-1 with TRBJ2-7, with a tentative D call TRBD2 (7 bases). The CDR3 spans 15 residues. The germline V gene encodes CDR1 WNHNN and CDR2 SYGVQD (reference sequence). The ends were cut back, 7 bases at V and 2 bases at J, with 18 bases in the middle. CDR3 residues: CASIPMGGRTYEQYF. In DNA form, the CDR3 reads TGCGCCAGCATCCCAATGGGGGGGCGTACCTACGAGCAGTACTTC.

The rearrangement links TRBV2 to TRBJ2-7; 12 bases are shared with TRBD2. The CDR3 sequence is 15 residues long. CDR1 and CDR2 (germline): SNHLY, FYNNEI. V dropped 4 bases and J dropped 6; count of bases not matched to a gene: 7. CDR3 coding DNA: TGTGCCAGCAGTGCGCAACTAGCGGGAGGTACCGAGCAGTACTTC. Translating gives CASSAQLAGGTEQYF.

The rearrangement links TRBV6-1 to TRBJ2-2; D is ambiguous. The germline CDR1 and CDR2 sequences are MNHNS and SASEGT. This CDR3 contains 14 residues. V dropped 7 bases and J dropped 5 bases, with 14 bases sitting between them. The CDR3 region has the DNA TGTGCCAGCATGAGGCAGCCCGGTACCGGGGAGCTGTTTTTT. Amino acid sequence: CASMRQPGTGELFF.

V gene TRBV7-8 combines with J gene TRBJ2-2, with TRBD2 matching 9 bases. The CDR3 runs 15 residues. J lost 4 bases, V lost 7 bases, and 7 bases had no gene match. Germline V gives CDR1 SGHVS, CDR2 FQNEAQ. CDR3 protein: CASTPRAGGTGELFF. The CDR3 DNA sequence: TGTGCCAGCACCCCCAGAGCGGGGGGCACCGGGGAGCTGTTTTTT.